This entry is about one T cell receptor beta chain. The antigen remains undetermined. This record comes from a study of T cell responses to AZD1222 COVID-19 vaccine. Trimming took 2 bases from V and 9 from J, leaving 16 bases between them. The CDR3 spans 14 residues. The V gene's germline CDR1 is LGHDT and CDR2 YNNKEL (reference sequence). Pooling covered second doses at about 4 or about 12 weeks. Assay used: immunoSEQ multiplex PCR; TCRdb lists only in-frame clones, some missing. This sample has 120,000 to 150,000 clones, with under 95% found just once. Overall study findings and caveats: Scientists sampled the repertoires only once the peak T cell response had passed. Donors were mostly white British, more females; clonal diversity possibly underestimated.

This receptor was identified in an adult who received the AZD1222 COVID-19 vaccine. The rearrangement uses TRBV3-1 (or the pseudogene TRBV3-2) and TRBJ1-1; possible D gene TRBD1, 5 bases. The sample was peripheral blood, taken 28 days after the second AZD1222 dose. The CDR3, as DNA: TGTGCCAGCAGCCAATCTGTGGGGCGGGGCAAAGCTTTCTTT. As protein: CASSQSVGRGKAFF.